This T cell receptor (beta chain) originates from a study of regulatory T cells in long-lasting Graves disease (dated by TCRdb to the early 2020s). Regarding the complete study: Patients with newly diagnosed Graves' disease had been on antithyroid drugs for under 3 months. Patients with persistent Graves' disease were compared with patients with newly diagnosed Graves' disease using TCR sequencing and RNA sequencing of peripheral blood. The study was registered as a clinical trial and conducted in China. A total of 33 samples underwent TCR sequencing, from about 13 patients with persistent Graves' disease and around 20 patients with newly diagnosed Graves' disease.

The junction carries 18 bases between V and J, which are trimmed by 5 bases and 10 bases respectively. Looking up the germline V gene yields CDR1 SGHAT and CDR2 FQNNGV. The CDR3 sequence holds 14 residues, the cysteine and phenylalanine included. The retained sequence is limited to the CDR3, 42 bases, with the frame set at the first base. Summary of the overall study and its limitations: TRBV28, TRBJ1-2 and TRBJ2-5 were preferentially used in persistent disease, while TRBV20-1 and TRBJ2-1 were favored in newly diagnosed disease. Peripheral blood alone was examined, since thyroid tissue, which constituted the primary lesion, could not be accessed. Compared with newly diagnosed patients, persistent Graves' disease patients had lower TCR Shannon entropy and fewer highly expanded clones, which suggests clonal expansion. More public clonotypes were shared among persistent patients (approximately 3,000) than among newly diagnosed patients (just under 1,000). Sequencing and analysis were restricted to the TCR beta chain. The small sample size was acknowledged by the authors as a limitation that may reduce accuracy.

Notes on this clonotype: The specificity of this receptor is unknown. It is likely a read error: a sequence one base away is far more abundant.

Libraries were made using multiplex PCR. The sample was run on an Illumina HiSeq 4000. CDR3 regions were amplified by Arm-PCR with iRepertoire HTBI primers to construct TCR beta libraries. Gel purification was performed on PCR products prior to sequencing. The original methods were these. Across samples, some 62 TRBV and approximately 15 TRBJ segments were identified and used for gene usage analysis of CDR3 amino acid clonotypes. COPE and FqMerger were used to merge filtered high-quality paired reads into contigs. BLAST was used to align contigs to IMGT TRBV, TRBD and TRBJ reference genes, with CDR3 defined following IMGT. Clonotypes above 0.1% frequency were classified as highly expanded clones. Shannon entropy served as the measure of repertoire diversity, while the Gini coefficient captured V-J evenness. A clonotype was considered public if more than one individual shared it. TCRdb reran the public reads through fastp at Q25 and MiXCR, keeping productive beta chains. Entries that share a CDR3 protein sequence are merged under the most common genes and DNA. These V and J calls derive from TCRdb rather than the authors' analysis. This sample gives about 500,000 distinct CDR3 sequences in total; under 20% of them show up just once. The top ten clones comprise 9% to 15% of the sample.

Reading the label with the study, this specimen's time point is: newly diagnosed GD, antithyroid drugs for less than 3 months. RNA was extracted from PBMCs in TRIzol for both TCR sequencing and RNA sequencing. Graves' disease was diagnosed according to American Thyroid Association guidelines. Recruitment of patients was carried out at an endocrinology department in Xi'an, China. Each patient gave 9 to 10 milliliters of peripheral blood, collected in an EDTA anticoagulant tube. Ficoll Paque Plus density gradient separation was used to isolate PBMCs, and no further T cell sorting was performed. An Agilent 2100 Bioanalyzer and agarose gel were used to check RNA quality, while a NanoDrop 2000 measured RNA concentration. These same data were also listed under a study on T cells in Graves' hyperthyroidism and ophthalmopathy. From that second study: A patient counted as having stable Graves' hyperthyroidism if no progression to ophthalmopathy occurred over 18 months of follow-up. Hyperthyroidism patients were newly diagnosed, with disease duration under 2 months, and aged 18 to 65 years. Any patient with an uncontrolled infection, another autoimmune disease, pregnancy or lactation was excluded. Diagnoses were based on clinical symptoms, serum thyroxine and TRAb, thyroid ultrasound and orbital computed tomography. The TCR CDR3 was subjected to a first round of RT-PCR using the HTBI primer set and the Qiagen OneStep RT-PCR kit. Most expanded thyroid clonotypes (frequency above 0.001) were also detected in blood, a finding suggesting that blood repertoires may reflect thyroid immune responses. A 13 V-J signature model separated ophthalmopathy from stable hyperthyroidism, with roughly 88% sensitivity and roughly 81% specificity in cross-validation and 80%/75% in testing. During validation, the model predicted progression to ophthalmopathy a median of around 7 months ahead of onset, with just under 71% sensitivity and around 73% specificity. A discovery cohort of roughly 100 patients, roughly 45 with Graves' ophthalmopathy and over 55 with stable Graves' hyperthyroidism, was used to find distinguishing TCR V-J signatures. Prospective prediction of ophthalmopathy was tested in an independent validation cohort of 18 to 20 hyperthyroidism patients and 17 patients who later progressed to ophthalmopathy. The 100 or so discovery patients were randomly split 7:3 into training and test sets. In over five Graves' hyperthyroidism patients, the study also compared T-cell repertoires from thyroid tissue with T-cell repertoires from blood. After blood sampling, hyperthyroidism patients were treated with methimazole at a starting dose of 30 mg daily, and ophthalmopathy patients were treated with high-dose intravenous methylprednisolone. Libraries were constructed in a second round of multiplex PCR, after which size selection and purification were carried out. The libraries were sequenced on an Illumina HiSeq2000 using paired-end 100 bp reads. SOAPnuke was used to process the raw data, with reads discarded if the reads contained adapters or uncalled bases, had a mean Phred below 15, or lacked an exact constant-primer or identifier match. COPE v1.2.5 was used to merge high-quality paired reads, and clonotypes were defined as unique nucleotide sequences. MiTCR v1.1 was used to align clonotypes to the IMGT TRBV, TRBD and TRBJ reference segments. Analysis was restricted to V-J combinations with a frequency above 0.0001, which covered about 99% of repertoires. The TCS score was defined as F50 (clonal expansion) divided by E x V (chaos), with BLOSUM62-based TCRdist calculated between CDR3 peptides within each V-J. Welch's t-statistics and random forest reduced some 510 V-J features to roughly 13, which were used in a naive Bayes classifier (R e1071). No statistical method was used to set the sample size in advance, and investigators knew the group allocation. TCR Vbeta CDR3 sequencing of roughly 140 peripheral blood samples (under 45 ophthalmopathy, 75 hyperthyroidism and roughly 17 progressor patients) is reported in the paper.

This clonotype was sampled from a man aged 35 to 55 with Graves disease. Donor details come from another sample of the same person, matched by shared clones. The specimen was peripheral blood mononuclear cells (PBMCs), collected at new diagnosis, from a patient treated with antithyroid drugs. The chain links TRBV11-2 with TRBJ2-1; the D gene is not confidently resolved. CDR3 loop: CASSDLSLSYEQFF. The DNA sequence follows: TGTGCCAGCAGCGATCTGAGTCTCTCCTACGAGCAGTTCTTC.